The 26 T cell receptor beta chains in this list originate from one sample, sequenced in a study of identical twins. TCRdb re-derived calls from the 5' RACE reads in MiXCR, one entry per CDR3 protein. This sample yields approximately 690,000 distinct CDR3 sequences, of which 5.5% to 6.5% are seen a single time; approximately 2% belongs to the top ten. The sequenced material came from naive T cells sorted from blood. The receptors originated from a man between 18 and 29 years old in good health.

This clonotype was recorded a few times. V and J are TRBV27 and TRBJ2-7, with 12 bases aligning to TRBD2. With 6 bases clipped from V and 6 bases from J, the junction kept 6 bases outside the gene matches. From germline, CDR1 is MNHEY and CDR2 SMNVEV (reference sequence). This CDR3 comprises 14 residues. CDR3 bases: TGTGCCAGCAGAAAGACTAGCGGGAGACTCGAGCAGTACGTC. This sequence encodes CASRKTSGRLEQYV.

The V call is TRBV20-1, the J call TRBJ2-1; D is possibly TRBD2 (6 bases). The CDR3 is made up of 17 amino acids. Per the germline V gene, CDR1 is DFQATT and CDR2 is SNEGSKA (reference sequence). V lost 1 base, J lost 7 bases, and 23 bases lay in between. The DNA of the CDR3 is TGCAGTGCTAGAGCCTCCGCGGGAACATCATATGGAAATGAGCAGTTCTTC. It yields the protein CSARASAGTSYGNEQFF.

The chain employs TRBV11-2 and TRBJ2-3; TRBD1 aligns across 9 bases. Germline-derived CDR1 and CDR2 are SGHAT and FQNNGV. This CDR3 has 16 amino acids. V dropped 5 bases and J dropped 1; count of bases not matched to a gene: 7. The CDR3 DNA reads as TGTGCCAGCAGCCTCACCCGGACAGGGGGCACAGATACGCAGTATTTT. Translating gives CASSLTRTGGTDTQYF.

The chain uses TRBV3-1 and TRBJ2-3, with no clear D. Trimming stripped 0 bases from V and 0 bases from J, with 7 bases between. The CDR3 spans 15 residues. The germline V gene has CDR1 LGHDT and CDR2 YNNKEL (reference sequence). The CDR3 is CASSQEVRSTDTQYF. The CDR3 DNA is TGTGCCAGCAGCCAAGAAGTCCGGAGCACAGATACGCAGTATTTT.

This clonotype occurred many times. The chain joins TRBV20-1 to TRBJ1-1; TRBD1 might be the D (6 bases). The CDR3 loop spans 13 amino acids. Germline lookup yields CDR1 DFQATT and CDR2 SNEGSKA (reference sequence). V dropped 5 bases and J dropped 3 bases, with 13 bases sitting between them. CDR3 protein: CSAADSLYTEAFF. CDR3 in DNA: TGCAGTGCTGCGGACAGCCTTTACACTGAAGCTTTCTTT.

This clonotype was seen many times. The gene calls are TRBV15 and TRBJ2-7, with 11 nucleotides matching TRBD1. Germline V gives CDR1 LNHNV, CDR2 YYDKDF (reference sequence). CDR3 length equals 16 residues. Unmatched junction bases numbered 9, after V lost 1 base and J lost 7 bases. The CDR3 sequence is CATSRASGQGVLEQYV. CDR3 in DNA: TGTGCCACCAGCAGAGCCTCGGGACAGGGGGTGCTTGAGCAGTACGTC.

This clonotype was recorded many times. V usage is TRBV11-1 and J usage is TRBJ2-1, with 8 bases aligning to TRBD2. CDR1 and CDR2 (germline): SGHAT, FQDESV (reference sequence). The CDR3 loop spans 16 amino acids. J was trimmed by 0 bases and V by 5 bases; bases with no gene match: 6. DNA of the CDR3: TGTGCCAGCAGCCAGTTCGGGAGGGGCTCCTACAATGAGCAGTTCTTC. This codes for CASSQFGRGSYNEQFF.

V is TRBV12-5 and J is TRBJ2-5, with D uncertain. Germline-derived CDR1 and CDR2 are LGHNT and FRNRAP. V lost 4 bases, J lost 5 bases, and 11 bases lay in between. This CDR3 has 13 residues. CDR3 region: CASGSTGPETQYF. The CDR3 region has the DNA TGTGCTAGTGGTTCAACCGGCCCGGAGACCCAGTACTTC.

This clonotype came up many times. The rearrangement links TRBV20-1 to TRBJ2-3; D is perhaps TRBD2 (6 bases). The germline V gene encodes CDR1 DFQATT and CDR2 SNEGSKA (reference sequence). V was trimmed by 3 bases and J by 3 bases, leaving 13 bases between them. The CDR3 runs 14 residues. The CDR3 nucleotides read TGCAGTGCTAGCTTAGCGGCGCAGACAGATACGCAGTATTTT. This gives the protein CSASLAAQTDTQYF.

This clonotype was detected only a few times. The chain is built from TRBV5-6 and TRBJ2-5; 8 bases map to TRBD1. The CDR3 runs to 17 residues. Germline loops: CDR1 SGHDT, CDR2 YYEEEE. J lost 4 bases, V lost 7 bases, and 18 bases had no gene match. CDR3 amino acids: CASDTTRTGRFGETQYF. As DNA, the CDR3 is TGTGCCAGCGATACCACACGGACAGGGCGGTTCGGAGAGACCCAGTACTTC.

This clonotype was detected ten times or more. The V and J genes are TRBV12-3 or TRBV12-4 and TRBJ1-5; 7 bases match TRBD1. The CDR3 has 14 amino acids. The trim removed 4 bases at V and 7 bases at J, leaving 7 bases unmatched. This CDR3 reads CASSSTGSRQPQHF. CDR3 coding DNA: TGTGCCAGCAGTTCGACAGGGTCCCGCCAGCCCCAGCATTTT.

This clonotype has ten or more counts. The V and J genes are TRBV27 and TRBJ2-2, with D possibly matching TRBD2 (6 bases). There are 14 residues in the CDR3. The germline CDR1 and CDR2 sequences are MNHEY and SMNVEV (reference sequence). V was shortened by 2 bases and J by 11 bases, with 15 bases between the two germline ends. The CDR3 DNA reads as TGTGCCAGCAGTTTAATTCGGGGGTTACCTGAGCTGTTTTTT. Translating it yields CASSLIRGLPELFF.

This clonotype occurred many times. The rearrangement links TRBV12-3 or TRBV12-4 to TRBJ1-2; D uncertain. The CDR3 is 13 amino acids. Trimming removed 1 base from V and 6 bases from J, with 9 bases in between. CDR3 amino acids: CASSLGGKDGYTF. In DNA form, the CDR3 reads TGTGCCAGCAGTTTAGGAGGGAAGGATGGCTACACCTTC.

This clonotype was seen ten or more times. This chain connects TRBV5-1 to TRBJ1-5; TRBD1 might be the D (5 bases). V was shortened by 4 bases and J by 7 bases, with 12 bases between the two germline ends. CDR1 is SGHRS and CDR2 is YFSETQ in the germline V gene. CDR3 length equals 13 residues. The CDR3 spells CASSVGTGQPQHF. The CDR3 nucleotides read TGCGCCAGCAGCGTCGGGACCGGACAGCCCCAGCATTTT.

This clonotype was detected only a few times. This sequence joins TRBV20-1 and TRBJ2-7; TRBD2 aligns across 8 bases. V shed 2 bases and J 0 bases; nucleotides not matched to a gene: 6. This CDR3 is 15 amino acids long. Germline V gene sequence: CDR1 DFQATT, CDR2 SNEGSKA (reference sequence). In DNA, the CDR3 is TGCAGTGCTAGATGGATCAGCGGGAGCTCCTACGAGCAGTACTTC. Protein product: CSARWISGSSYEQYF.

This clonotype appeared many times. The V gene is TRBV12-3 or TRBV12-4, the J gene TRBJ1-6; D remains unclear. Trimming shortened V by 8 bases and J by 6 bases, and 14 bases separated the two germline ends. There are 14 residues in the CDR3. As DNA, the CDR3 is TGTGCCAGCGGCGAAGAATTGAGTAATTCACCCCTCCACTTT. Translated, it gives CASGEELSNSPLHF.

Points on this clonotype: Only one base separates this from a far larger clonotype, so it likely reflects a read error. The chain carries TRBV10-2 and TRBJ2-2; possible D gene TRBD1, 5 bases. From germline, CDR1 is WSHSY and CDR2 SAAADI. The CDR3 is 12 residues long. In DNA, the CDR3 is TGCGTCAGCAGCCAGGGTGCCGGGGAGCTGTTTTTT. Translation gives CVSSQGAGELFF.

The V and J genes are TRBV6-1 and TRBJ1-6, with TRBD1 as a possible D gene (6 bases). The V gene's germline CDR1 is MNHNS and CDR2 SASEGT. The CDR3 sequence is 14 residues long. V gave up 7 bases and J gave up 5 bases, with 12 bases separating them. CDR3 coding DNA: TGTGCCAGCACCGGACAGATTAATAATTCACCCCTCCACTTT. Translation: CASTGQINNSPLHF.

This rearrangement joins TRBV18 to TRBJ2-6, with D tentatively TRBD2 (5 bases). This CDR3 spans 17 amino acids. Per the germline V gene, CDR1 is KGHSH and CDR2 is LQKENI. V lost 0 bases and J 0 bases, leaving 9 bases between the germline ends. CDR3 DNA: TGTGCCAGCTCACCACCGAACCGGGGCTCTGGGGCCAACGTCCTGACTTTC. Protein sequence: CASSPPNRGSGANVLTF.

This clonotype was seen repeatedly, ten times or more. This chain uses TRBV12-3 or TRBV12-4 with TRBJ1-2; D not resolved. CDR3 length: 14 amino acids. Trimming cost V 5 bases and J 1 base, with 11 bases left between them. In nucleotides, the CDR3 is TGTGCCAGCAGTCCCCGGGATCTTAACTATGGCTACACCTTC. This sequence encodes CASSPRDLNYGYTF.

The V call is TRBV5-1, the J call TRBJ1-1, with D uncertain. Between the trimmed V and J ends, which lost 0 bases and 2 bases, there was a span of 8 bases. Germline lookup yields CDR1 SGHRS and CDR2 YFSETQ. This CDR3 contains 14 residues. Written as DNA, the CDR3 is TGCGCCAGCAGCTTGGAACGACCCAACACTGAAGCTTTCTTT. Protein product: CASSLERPNTEAFF.

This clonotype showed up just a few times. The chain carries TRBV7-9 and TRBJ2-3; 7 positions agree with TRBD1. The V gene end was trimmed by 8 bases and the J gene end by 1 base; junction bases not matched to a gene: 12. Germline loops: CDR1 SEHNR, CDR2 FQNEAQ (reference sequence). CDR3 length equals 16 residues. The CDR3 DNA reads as TGTGCCAGCGAGGTGGTGTTAGGGGGCGGCACAGATACGCAGTATTTT. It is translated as CASEVVLGGGTDTQYF.

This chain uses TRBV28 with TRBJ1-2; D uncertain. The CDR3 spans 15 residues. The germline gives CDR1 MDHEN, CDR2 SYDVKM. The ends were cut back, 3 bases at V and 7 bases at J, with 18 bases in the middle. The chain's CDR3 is CASSFLSWQNPGYTF. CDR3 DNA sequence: TGTGCCAGCAGTTTTCTGTCGTGGCAAAACCCTGGCTACACCTTC.

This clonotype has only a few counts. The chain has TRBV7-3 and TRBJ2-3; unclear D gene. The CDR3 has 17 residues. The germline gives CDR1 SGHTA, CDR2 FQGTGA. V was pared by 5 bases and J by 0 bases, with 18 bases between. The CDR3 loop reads CASSLHPLTSSTDTQYF. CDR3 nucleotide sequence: TGTGCCAGCAGCCTACATCCCTTAACCTCTAGCACAGATACGCAGTATTTT. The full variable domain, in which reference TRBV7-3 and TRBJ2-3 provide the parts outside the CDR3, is GAGVSQTPSNKVTEKGKYVELRCDPISGHTALYWYRQSLGQGPEFLIYFQGTGAADDSGLPNDRFFAVRPEGSVSTLKIQRTERGDSAVYLCASSLHPLTSSTDTQYFGPGTRLTVL.

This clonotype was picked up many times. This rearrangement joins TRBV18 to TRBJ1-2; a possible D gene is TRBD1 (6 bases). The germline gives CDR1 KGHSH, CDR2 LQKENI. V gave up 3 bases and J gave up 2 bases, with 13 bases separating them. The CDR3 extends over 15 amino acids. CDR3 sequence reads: CASSPPGQMNYGYTF. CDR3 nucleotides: TGTGCCAGCTCACCTCCGGGACAAATGAACTATGGCTACACCTTC. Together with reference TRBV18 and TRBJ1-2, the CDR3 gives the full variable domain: NAGVMQNPRHLVRRRGQEARLRCSPMKGHSHVYWYRQLPEEGLKFMVYLQKENIIDESGMPKERFSAEFPKEGPSILRIQQVVRGDSAAYFCASSPPGQMNYGYTFGSGTRLTVV.

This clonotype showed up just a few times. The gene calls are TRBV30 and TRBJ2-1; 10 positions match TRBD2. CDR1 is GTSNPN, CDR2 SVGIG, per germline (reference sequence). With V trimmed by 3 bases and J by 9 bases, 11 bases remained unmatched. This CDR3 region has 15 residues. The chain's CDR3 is CAWRDPAGGPREQFF. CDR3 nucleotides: TGTGCCTGGAGAGACCCAGCGGGAGGGCCCCGTGAGCAGTTCTTC.